This T cell receptor beta chain was recorded in a study of OX40 agonist ivuxolimab in advanced cancers. Study information: Eligibility admitted prior anti-PD-1, anti-PD-L1 or anti-CTLA-4 therapy; about 40% had some.

Trimming removed 1 base from V and 0 bases from J; junction bases left unmatched: 1. Germline assignment: CDR1 SQVTM and CDR2 ANQGSEA. CDR3 length equals 14 residues. Produced via immunoSEQ multiplex PCR; TCRdb's table is partial and in-frame only. Of about 45,000 clones in the sample, 75% to 85% were seen once. The sample here was CD4+ or CD8+ T cells sorted from blood, taken in a trial of the OX40 agonist ivuxolimab. This sequence was found in an adult with an advanced solid tumor such as melanoma, head and neck, liver or kidney cancer. The V call is TRBV29-1, the J call TRBJ2-7; TRBD1 agrees at 9 bases. CDR3 amino acids: CSVEGGQGSYEQYF. The CDR3 coding sequence is TGCAGCGTTGAAGGGGGACAGGGCTCCTACGAGCAGTACTTC.